This T cell receptor (beta chain) was obtained from a study of OX40 agonist ivuxolimab in advanced cancers. The CDR3 is made up of 14 amino acids. V lost 5 bases to trimming and J lost 6 bases, with 16 bases between them. Germline lookup yields CDR1 SGHVS and CDR2 FQNEAQ. Only in-frame clones appear in the TCRdb table, and some are missing; sequencing was by immunoSEQ multiplex PCR. The data contain approximately 100,000 clones, about 85% of them singletons. This specimen was CD4+ or CD8+ T cells sorted from blood, taken in a trial of the OX40 agonist ivuxolimab. The chain is built from TRBV7-8 and TRBJ1-1; D is undetermined. This TCR came from an adult with an advanced solid tumor such as melanoma, head and neck, liver or kidney cancer. CDR3 nucleotide sequence: TGTGCCAGCAGCATATCCCGAGGAGTCTCTGAAGCTTTCTTT. Amino acid sequence: CASSISRGVSEAFF.